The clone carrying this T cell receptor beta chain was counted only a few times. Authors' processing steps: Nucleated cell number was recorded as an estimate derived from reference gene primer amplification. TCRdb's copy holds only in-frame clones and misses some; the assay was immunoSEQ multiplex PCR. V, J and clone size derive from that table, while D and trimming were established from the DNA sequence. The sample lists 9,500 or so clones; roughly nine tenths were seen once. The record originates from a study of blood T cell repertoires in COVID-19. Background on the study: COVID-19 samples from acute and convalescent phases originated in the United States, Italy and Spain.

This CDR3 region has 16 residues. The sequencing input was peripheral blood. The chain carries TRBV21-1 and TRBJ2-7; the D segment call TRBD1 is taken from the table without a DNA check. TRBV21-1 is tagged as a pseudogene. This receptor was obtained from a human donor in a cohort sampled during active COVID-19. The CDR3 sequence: CASSTLKGRVRYEQYF. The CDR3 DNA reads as TGTGCCAGCAGCACCCTTAAGGGCAGGGTGAGGTACGAGCAGTACTTC.